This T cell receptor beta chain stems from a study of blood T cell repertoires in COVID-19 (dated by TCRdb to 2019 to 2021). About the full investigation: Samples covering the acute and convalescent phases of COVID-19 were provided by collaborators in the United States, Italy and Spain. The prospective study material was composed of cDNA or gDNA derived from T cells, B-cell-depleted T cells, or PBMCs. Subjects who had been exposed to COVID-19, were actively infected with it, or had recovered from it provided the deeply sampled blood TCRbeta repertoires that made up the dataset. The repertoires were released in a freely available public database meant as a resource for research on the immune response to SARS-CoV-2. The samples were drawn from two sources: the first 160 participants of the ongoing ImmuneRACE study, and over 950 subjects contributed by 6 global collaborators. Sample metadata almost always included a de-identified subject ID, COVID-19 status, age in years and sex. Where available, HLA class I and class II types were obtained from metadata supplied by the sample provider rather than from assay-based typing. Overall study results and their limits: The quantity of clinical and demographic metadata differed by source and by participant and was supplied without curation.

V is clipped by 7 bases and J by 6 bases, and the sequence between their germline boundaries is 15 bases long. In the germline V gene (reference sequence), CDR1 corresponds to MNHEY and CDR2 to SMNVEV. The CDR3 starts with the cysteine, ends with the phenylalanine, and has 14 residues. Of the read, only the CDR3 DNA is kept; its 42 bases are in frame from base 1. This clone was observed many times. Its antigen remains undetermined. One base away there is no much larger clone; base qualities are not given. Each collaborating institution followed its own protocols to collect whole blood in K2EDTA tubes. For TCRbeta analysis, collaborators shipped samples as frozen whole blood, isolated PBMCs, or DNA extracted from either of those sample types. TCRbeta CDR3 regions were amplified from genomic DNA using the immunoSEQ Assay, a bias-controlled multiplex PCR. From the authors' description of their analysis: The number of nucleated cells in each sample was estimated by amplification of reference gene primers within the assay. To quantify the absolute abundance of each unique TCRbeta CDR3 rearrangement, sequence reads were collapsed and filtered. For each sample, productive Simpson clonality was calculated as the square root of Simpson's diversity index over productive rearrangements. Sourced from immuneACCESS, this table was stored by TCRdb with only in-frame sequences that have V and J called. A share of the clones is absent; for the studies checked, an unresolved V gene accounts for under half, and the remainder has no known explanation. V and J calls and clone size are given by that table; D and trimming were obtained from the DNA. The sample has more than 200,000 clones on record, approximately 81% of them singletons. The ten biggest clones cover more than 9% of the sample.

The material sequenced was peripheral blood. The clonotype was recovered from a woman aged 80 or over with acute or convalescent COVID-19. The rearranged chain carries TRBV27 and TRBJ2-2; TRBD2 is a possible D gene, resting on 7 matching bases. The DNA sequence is TGTGCCAGCATGGCCGCGGGGGCGTCCGGGGAGCTGTTTTTT. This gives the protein CASMAAGASGELFF.